Listed below are T cell receptor beta chains from one sample, sequenced in a study of blood T cell repertoires in COVID-19. Profiling relied on immunoSEQ multiplex PCR, and the TCRdb table lists in-frame clones only, not all of them. The sample yields 100,000 to 150,000 clones, approximately 87% seen once. Material: peripheral blood. The receptors were gathered from a man in his 70s with active COVID-19. Both conserved end residues are part of each CDR3. Fields, in order: clone size, J gene, V gene, D gene, CDR3 protein, CDR3 DNA. A D gene is named only where the DNA matches it firmly. Not every row has a clone size; where given, it reads once, few, many or a size class.

NA TRBJ1-6 TRBV3-1/TRBV3-2 TRBD1 CASSIRTGRSGHSPLHF TGTGCCAGCAGCATACGGACAGGGAGGTCCGGACATTCACCCCTCCACTTT
NA TRBJ1-2 TRBV14 TRBD1 CASSRDRDYGYTF TGTGCCAGCAGCCGGGACAGGGACTATGGCTACACCTTC
once TRBJ2-3 TRBV5-1 NA CASRAILVTTDTQYF TGCGCCAGCAGAGCGATCTTAGTTACCACAGATACGCAGTATTTT
NA TRBJ2-5 TRBV9 NA CASSVDPKETQYF TGTGCCAGCAGCGTAGACCCTAAAGAGACCCAGTACTTC
NA TRBJ2-7 TRBV6-2/TRBV6-3 TRBD2 CASSYAKTSGYEQYF TGTGCCAGCAGTTACGCCAAGACTAGCGGCTACGAGCAGTACTTC
NA TRBJ2-1 TRBV20-1 NA CSAKTGEQFF TGCAGTGCTAAGACGGGTGAGCAGTTCTTC
NA TRBJ2-3 TRBV19 NA CASSTFAGDTQYF TGTGCCAGTAGTACCTTCGCCGGGGATACGCAGTATTTT
NA TRBJ2-1 TRBV18 TRBD2 CASSPPASGNEQFF TGTGCCAGCTCACCACCGGCTAGCGGGAATGAGCAGTTCTTC
NA TRBJ2-7 TRBV30 NA CAWSSMGEVPYEQYF TGTGCCTGGAGCTCAATGGGGGAGGTTCCCTACGAGCAGTACTTC
few TRBJ1-6 TRBV5-1 TRBD1 CASSPGTGNSPLHF TGCGCCAGCAGCCCGGGGACAGGGAATTCACCCCTCCACTTT
NA TRBJ1-6 TRBV3-1/TRBV3-2 TRBD1 CASSFGTGGGSPLHF TGTGCCAGCAGCTTCGGGACAGGGGGCGGATCACCCCTCCACTTT
NA TRBJ2-1 TRBV24-1 NA CATSDWERRGRYNEQFF TGTGCCACCAGTGATTGGGAGCGGAGGGGGCGGTACAATGAGCAGTTCTTC